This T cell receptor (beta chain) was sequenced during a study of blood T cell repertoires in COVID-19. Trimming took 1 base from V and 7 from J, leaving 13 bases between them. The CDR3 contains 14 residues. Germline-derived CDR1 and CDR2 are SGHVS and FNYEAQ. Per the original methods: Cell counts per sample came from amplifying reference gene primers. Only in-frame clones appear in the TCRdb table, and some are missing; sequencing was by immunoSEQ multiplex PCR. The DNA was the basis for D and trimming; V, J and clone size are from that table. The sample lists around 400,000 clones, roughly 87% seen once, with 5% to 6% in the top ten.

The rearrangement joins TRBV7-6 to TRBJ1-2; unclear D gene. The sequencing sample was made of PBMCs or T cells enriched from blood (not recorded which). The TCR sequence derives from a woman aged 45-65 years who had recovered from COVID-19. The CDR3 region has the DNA TGTGCCAGCAGCTTAGGGCGGAGGGAAAGTGGCTACACCTTC. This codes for CASSLGRRESGYTF.